This T cell receptor (beta chain) appears in the sequencing data of a study of cytomegalovirus exposure and HLA in healthy donors. It was with 60 Vbeta and 13 Jbeta primers that the PCR ran. The method was immunoSEQ multiplex PCR; TCRdb's version includes in-frame clones alone and lacks a portion of them. The profile shows about 150,000 clones, 74% of them singletons. As concerns this clone: The antigen remains undetermined.

Study-wide points: Later analysis placed DRB1 highest and HLA-C lowest in TCR association rates, which differed by HLA locus. Some V segments (TRBV6-2 and TRBV6-3 among them) were excluded as indistinguishable. Productive status was seen about 90% or about 30% of the time for most TCR beta V segments in an earlier analysis. The HLA-A and HLA-B alleles of most subjects were reportedly predicted accurately from TCR beta sequences.

CDR1 is LGHNT, CDR2 FRNRAP, per germline. The CDR3 has 13 amino acids. V lost 5 bases and J lost 6; bases outside the gene matches: 5. The sample comprised PBMCs. This sequence originates from a man younger than 40 in good health and CMV-seronegative. The V call is TRBV12-5, the J call TRBJ1-2; 8 nucleotides align to TRBD1. CDR3 region: CASGHGQGHGYTF. CDR3 DNA: TGTGCTAGTGGTCACGGACAGGGACATGGCTACACCTTC.